This T cell receptor (beta chain) was identified in a study of cytomegalovirus exposure and HLA in healthy donors. Study conclusions and caveats: When analyzed later, a missense DCLRE1C variant was found to be linked to TCR beta V- and J-gene trimming. The records held CMV serostatus as the only immune exposure information. Later analysis indicated greater clonal expansion among HLA-associated TCR beta chains than among equally common other chains.

The PCR ran on 60 Vbeta and 13 Jbeta primers. Using immunoSEQ multiplex PCR, the repertoire was profiled, and TCRdb retains in-frame clones only, with some absent. Recorded here are around 80,000 clones; the top ten clones represent approximately 5.4%. In regard to this clone: The antigen remains unidentified.

The CDR3 totals 18 residues. V gave up 0 bases and J gave up 0 bases, with 15 bases separating them. Germline V CDR1 and CDR2: MNHNS, SASEGT. The chain carries TRBV6-1 and TRBJ2-4; perhaps TRBD1 as D (6 bases). This clonotype originated in a man aged 40-55 years in good health and CMV-seronegative. Sequences were obtained from PBMCs. The CDR3 region has the DNA TGTGCCAGCAGTGAAGCACCCCGTACAGGGAGAGCCAAAAACATTCAGTACTTC. It translates to CASSEAPRTGRAKNIQYF.